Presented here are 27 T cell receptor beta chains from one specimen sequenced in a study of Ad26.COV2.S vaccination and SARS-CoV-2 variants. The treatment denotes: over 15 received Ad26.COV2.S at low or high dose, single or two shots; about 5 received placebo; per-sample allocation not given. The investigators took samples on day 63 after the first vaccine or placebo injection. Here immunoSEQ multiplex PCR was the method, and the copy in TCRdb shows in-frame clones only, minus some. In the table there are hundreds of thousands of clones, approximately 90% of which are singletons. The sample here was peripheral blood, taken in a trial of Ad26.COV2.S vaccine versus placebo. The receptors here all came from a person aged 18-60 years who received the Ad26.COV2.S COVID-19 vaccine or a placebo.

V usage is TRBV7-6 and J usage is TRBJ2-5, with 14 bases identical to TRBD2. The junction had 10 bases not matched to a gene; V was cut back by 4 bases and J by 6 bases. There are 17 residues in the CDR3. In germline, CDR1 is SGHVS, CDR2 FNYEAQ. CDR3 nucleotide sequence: TGTGCCAGCAGCTATGTGGGACTAGCGGGGGCTCAGCAGACCCAGTACTTC. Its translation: CASSYVGLAGAQQTQYF.

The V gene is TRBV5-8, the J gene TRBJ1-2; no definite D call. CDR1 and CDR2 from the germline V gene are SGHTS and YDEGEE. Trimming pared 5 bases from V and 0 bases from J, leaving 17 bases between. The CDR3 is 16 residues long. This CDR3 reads CASSHPARRPNYGYTF. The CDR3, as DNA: TGTGCCAGCAGTCACCCAGCCCGCAGACCTAACTATGGCTACACCTTC.

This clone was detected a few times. Here the CDR3 DNA reads TGTGCCAGCAGCCAAGATCGGAGCCTGTATGGCTACACCTTC. This sequence encodes CASSQDRSLYGYTF. The genes are TRBV3-1 (or the pseudogene TRBV3-2) and TRBJ1-2; D is unresolved. From germline, CDR1 is LGHDT and CDR2 YNNKEL (reference sequence). V shed 0 bases and J shed 5 bases, with 10 bases lying between them. CDR3 size: 14 residues.

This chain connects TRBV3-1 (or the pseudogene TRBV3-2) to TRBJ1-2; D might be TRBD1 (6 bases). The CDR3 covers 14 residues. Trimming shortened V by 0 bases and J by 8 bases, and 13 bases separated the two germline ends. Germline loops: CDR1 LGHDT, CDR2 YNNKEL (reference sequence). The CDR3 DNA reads TGTGCCAGCAGCCAAGATTTTCCAGGGGAGGGCTACACCTTC. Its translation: CASSQDFPGEGYTF.

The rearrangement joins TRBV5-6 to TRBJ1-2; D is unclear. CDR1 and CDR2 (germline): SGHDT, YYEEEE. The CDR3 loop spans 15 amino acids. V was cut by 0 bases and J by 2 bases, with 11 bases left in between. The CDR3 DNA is TGTGCCAGCAGCTTGGTCGCACAACGGAACTATGGCTACACCTTC. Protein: CASSLVAQRNYGYTF.

Written as DNA, the CDR3 is TGTGCCAGCTCACCGGCGACAGGGATCGATGGCTACACCTTC. Translation: CASSPATGIDGYTF. This chain joins TRBV18 and TRBJ1-2; 7 bases fit TRBD1. The CDR3 runs to 14 residues. The trim removed 3 bases at V and 6 bases at J, leaving 7 bases unmatched. The V gene's germline CDR1 is KGHSH and CDR2 LQKENI. The whole variable domain, filled in from reference TRBV18 and TRBJ1-2, reads NAGVMQNPRHLVRRRGQEARLRCSPMKGHSHVYWYRQLPEEGLKFMVYLQKENIIDESGMPKERFSAEFPKEGPSILRIQQVVRGDSAAYFCASSPATGIDGYTFGSGTRLTVV.

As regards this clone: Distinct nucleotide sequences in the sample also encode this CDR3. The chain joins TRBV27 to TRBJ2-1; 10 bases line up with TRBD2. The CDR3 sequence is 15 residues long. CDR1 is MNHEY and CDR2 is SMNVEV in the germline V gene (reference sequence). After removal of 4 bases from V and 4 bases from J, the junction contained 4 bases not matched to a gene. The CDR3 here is CASSSGLAFYNEQFF. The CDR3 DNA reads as TGTGCCAGCAGTTCGGGACTAGCGTTTTACAATGAGCAGTTCTTC.

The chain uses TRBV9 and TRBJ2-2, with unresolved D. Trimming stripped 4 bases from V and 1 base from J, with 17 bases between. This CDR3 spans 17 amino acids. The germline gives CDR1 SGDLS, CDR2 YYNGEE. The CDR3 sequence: CASSSPSKEMNTGELFF. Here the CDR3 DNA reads TGTGCCAGCAGCTCCCCCTCTAAAGAAATGAACACCGGGGAGCTGTTTTTT.

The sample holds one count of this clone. The CDR3 loop reads CASSPLETGINEQYF. DNA of the CDR3: TGTGCCAGCTCACCACTAGAGACAGGGATCAACGAGCAGTACTTC. The gene calls are TRBV18 and TRBJ2-7; 7 bases align to TRBD1. Germline CDR1 reads KGHSH; CDR2 reads LQKENI. This CDR3 has 15 residues. The J segment lost 5 bases and the V segment lost 1 base, leaving 8 bases of the junction unmatched.

DNA for the CDR3: TGCGCCAGCAGCCAAGATAGAATAGGTAGTTCACCCCTCCACTTT. Protein: CASSQDRIGSSPLHF. This chain joins TRBV4-3 and TRBJ1-6; D is uncertain. The CDR3 covers 15 residues. V lost 0 bases to trimming and J lost 9 bases, with 12 bases between them. The germline CDR1 and CDR2 sequences are LGHNA and YSLEER.

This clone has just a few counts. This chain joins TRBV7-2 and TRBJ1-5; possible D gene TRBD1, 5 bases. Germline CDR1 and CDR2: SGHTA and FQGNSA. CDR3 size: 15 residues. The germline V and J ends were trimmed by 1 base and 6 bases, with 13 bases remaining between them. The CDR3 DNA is TGTGCCAGCAGCTTAGTTCGGGGGATGGGTCAGCCCCAGCATTTT. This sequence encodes CASSLVRGMGQPQHF.

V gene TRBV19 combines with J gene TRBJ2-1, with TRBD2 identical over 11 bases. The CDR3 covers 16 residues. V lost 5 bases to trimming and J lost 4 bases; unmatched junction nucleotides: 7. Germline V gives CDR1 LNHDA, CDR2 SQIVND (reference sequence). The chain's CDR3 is CASSSARTSGYNEQFF. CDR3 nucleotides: TGTGCCAGTAGTTCCGCCCGGACTAGCGGGTACAATGAGCAGTTCTTC.

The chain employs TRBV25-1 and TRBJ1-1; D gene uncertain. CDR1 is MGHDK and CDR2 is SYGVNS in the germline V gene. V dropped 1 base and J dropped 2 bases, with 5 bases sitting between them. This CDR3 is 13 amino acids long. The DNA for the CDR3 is TGTGCCAGCAGTGAATTCTCAAACACTGAAGCTTTCTTT. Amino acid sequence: CASSEFSNTEAFF.

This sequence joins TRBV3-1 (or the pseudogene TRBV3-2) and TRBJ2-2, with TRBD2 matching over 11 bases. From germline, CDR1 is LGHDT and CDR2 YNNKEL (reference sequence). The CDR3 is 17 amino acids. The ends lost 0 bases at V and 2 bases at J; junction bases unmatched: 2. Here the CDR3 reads CASSQDRLAGNTGELFF. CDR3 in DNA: TGTGCCAGCAGCCAAGACAGACTAGCGGGAAACACCGGGGAGCTGTTTTTT.

The CDR3 is CASSMTGGDRNSPLHF. CDR3 in DNA: TGTGCCAGTAGTATGACGGGGGGCGATCGTAATTCACCCCTCCACTTT. This chain links TRBV19 with TRBJ1-6; D might be TRBD1 (6 bases). The V end was cut by 3 bases, the J end by 6 bases, with 15 bases between. CDR3 size: 16 residues. Germline V gene sequence: CDR1 LNHDA, CDR2 SQIVND (reference sequence). The variable domain in full, completed from reference TRBV19 and TRBJ1-6, reads DGGITQSPKYLFRKEGQNVTLSCEQNLNHDAMYWYRQDPGQGLRLIYYSQIVNDFQKGDIAEGYSVSREKKESFPLTVTSAQKNPTAFYLCASSMTGGDRNSPLHFGNGTRLTVT.

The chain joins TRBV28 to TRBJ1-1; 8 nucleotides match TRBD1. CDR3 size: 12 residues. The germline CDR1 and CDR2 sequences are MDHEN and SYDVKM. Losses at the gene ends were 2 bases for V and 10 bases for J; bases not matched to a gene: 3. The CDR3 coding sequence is TGTGCCAGCAGTTTACGACAGGGGAGAGCTTTCTTT. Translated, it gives CASSLRQGRAFF. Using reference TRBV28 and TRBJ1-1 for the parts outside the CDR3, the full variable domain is DVKVTQSSRYLVKRTGEKVFLECVQDMDHENMFWYRQDPGLGLRLIYFSYDVKMKEKGDIPEGYSVSREKKERFSLILESASTNQTSMYLCASSLRQGRAFFGQGTRLTVV.

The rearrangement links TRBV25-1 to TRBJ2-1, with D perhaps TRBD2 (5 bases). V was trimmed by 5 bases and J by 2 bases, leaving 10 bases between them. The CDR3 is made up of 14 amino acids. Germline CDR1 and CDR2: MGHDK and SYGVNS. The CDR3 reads CASSREGPYNEQFF. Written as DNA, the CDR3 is TGTGCCAGCAGTCGGGAAGGTCCCTACAATGAGCAGTTCTTC.

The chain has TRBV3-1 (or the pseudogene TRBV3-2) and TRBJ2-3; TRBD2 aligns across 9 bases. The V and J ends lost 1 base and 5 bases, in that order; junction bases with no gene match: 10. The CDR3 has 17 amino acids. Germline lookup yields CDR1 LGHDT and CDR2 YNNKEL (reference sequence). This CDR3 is CASSQGPGTSRRDTQYF. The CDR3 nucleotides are TGTGCCAGCAGCCAAGGTCCCGGGACTAGCCGACGAGATACGCAGTATTTT.

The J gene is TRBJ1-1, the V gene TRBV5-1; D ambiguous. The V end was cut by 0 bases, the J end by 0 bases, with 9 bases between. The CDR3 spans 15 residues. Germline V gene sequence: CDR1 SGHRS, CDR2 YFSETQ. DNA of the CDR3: TGCGCCAGCAGCTTGGTCGACTCCATGAACACTGAAGCTTTCTTT. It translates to CASSLVDSMNTEAFF. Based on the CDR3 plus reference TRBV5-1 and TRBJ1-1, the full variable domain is KAGVTQTPRYLIKTRGQQVTLSCSPISGHRSVSWYQQTPGQGLQFLFEYFSETQRNKGNFPGRFSGRQFSNSRSEMNVSTLELGDSALYLCASSLVDSMNTEAFFGQGTRLTVV.

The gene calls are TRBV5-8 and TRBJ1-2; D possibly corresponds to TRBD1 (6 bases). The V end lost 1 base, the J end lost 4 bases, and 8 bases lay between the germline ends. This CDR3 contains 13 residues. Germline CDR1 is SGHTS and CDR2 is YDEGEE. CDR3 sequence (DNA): TGTGCCAGCAGCTTGACCAGGGGCTATGGCTACACCTTC. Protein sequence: CASSLTRGYGYTF.

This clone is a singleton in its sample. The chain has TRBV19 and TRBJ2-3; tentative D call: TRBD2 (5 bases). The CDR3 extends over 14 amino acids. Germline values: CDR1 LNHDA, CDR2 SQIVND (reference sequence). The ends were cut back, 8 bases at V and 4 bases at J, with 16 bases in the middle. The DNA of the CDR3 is TGTGCCAGTCAAGAGGTCTTGGGAGCAGATACGCAGTATTTT. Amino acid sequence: CASQEVLGADTQYF.

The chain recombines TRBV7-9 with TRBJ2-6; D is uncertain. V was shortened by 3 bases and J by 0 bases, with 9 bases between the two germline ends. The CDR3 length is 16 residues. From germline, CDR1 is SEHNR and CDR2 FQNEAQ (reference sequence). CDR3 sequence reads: CASSLGRSSGANVLTF. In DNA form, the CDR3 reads TGTGCCAGCAGCTTGGGCAGGAGCTCTGGGGCCAACGTCCTGACTTTC.

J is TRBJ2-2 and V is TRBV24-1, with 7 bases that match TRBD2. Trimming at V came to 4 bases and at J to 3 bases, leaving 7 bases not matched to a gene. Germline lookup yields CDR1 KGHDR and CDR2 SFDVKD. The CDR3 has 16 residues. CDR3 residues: CATSEGGSKYTGELFF. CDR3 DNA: TGTGCCACCAGTGAGGGCGGGAGTAAGTACACCGGGGAGCTGTTTTTT.

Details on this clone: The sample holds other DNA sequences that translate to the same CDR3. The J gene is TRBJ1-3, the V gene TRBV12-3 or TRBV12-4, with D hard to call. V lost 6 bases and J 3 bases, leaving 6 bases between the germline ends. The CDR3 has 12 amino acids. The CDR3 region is CASSLVGNTIYF. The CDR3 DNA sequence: TGTGCCAGCAGCTTGGTTGGAAACACCATATATTTT.

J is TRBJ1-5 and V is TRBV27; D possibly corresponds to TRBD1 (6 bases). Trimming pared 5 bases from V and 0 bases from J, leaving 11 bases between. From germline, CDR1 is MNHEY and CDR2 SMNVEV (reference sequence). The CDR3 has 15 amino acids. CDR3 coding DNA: TGTGCCAGCAGTAAGGACAGTTATAGCAATCAGCCCCAGCATTTT. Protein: CASSKDSYSNQPQHF.

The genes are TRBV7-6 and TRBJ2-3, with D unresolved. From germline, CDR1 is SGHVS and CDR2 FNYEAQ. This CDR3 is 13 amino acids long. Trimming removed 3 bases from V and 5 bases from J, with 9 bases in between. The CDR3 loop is CASSLARGDTQYF. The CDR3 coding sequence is TGTGCCAGCAGCTTGGCCAGAGGAGATACGCAGTATTTT. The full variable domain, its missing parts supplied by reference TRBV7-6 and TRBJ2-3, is GAGVSQSPRYKVTKRGQDVALRCDPISGHVSLYWYRQALGQGPEFLTYFNYEAQQDKSGLPNDRFSAERPEGSISTLTIQRTEQRDSAMYRCASSLARGDTQYFGPGTRLTVL.

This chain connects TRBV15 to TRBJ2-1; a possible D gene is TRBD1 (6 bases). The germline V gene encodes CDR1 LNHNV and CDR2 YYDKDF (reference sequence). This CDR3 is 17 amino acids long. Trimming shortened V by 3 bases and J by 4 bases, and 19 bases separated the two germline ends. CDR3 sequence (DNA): TGTGCCACCAGCAGTCCTACTACAGGGTCTCCATACAATGAGCAGTTCTTC. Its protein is CATSSPTTGSPYNEQFF.